Listed below are T cell receptor beta chains from one sample, sequenced in a study of blood T cell repertoires in COVID-19. Repertoires were generated with immunoSEQ multiplex PCR, while TCRdb's copy carries only in-frame clones and drops some. This sample has around 100,000 clones, with around 86% found just once. The sample was peripheral blood. The receptors were gathered from a man aged 45-65 years with active or convalescent COVID-19. CDR3s include the opening cysteine and the closing phenylalanine or tryptophan. D genes are given only for firm matches. Rows may omit the clone size; those that give it use once, few, many or a size class.

j_gene: TRBJ2-5; abundance: -; d_gene: -; v_gene: TRBV19; CDR3aa: CASSGTYQETQYF; CDR3nt: TGTGCCAGTAGTGGGACTTATCAAGAGACCCAGTACTTC
j_gene: TRBJ2-1; abundance: -; d_gene: TRBD1; v_gene: TRBV10-2; CDR3aa: CASSEWVGTGSGNEQFF; CDR3nt: TGCGCCAGCAGTGAGTGGGTTGGGACAGGATCTGGGAATGAGCAGTTCTTC
j_gene: TRBJ1-1; abundance: -; d_gene: -; v_gene: TRBV16; CDR3aa: CASSQTAAGTEAFF; CDR3nt: TGTGCCAGCAGCCAAACAGCGGCGGGCACTGAAGCTTTCTTT
j_gene: TRBJ2-1; abundance: -; d_gene: -; v_gene: TRBV18; CDR3aa: CASSPPSQGLYNEQFF; CDR3nt: TGTGCCAGCTCACCACCGTCTCAGGGGCTATACAATGAGCAGTTCTTC
j_gene: TRBJ2-5; abundance: -; d_gene: -; v_gene: TRBV14; CDR3aa: CASSQGGAETQYF; CDR3nt: TGTGCCAGCAGCCAAGGAGGTGCGGAGACCCAGTACTTC
j_gene: TRBJ2-3; abundance: once; d_gene: TRBD1; v_gene: TRBV12-3/TRBV12-4; CDR3aa: CASSLGTGAWYF; CDR3nt: TGTGCCAGCAGTTTAGGGACAGGGGCATGGTATTTT
j_gene: TRBJ2-7; abundance: -; d_gene: TRBD1; v_gene: TRBV28; CDR3aa: CASSYLLSDRERYEQYF; CDR3nt: TGTGCCAGCAGTTACCTCCTCTCTGACAGGGAGCGCTACGAGCAGTACTTC
j_gene: TRBJ2-3; abundance: few; d_gene: -; v_gene: TRBV11-3; CDR3aa: CASSPPDRDTQYF; CDR3nt: TGTGCCAGCAGCCCACCTGACAGAGATACGCAGTATTTT
j_gene: TRBJ2-5; abundance: -; d_gene: TRBD2; v_gene: TRBV7-2; CDR3aa: CASSQGLVSETQYF; CDR3nt: TGTGCCAGCAGCCAAGGACTAGTTTCAGAGACCCAGTACTTC
j_gene: TRBJ1-5; abundance: -; d_gene: -; v_gene: TRBV24-1; CDR3aa: CATSDSGQPQHF; CDR3nt: TGTGCCACCAGTGATTCAGGTCAGCCCCAGCATTTT
j_gene: TRBJ2-5; abundance: -; d_gene: TRBD2; v_gene: TRBV9; CDR3aa: CASSVASGKETQYF; CDR3nt: TGTGCCAGCAGCGTAGCTAGCGGTAAAGAGACCCAGTACTTC
j_gene: TRBJ2-1; abundance: once; d_gene: TRBD2; v_gene: TRBV3-1/TRBV3-2; CDR3aa: CASRRSGSSYNEQFF; CDR3nt: TGTGCCAGCAGACGTAGCGGGAGCTCCTACAATGAGCAGTTCTTC
j_gene: TRBJ2-5; abundance: -; d_gene: TRBD1; v_gene: TRBV7-2; CDR3aa: CASSPQGARQETQYF; CDR3nt: TGTGCCAGCAGTCCGCAGGGGGCGCGCCAAGAGACCCAGTACTTC
j_gene: TRBJ1-5; abundance: -; d_gene: TRBD1; v_gene: TRBV5-8; CDR3aa: CASSVRTGPNQPQHF; CDR3nt: TGTGCCAGCAGCGTGCGGACAGGCCCTAATCAGCCCCAGCATTTT
j_gene: TRBJ2-5; abundance: -; d_gene: TRBD1; v_gene: TRBV24-1; CDR3aa: CATSALGGQGRETQYF; CDR3nt: TGTGCCACCAGTGCCCTAGGGGGACAGGGGAGGGAGACCCAGTACTTC
j_gene: TRBJ1-2; abundance: -; d_gene: -; v_gene: TRBV5-8; CDR3aa: CASSFLGGGYTF; CDR3nt: TGTGCCAGCAGCTTTTTAGGGGGTGGCTACACCTTC
j_gene: TRBJ1-1; abundance: -; d_gene: -; v_gene: TRBV5-1; CDR3aa: CASSLGRNTEAFF; CDR3nt: TGCGCCAGCAGCTTGGGTCGGAACACTGAAGCTTTCTTT
j_gene: TRBJ2-5; abundance: -; d_gene: -; v_gene: TRBV7-7; CDR3aa: CASSFRRQQETQYF; CDR3nt: TGTGCCAGCAGCTTTCGCAGGCAGCAAGAGACCCAGTACTTC
j_gene: TRBJ2-5; abundance: -; d_gene: -; v_gene: TRBV6-5; CDR3aa: CASSYSSAETQYF; CDR3nt: TGTGCCAGCAGTTACTCGAGCGCTGAGACCCAGTACTTC
j_gene: TRBJ1-2; abundance: -; d_gene: -; v_gene: TRBV30; CDR3aa: CASPLQGNYGYTF; CDR3nt: TGTGCCTCCCCTCTCCAGGGAAACTATGGCTACACCTTC
j_gene: TRBJ2-6; abundance: -; d_gene: -; v_gene: TRBV5-6; CDR3aa: CASSLEGVWANVLTF; CDR3nt: TGTGCCAGCAGCTTGGAGGGGGTGTGGGCCAACGTCCTGACTTTC
j_gene: TRBJ2-2; abundance: -; d_gene: TRBD1; v_gene: TRBV16; CDR3aa: CASSRTGPGELFF; CDR3nt: TGTGCCAGCAGCCGGACAGGGCCCGGGGAGCTGTTTTTT
j_gene: TRBJ1-1; abundance: -; d_gene: TRBD1; v_gene: TRBV2; CDR3aa: CASTGTAYREAFF; CDR3nt: TGTGCCAGCACCGGGACAGCCTACAGGGAAGCTTTCTTT
j_gene: TRBJ1-1; abundance: -; d_gene: TRBD1; v_gene: TRBV18; CDR3aa: CASSPFDRGEGAFF; CDR3nt: TGTGCCAGCTCACCATTCGACAGGGGGGAGGGAGCTTTCTTT
j_gene: TRBJ2-3; abundance: -; d_gene: TRBD1; v_gene: TRBV24-1; CDR3aa: CATSDSTGGGTDTQYF; CDR3nt: TGTGCCACCAGTGATTCGACAGGGGGTGGCACAGATACGCAGTATTTT
j_gene: TRBJ1-1; abundance: -; d_gene: -; v_gene: TRBV7-2; CDR3aa: CASSVDWGAEAFF; CDR3nt: TGTGCCAGCAGCGTGGACTGGGGGGCTGAAGCTTTCTTT
j_gene: TRBJ1-6; abundance: few; d_gene: -; v_gene: TRBV5-1; CDR3aa: CASSDLQGSPLHF; CDR3nt: TGCGCCAGCAGCGATCTACAGGGTTCACCCCTCCACTTT
j_gene: TRBJ1-2; abundance: -; d_gene: -; v_gene: TRBV6-4; CDR3aa: CASSDSAGDGYTF; CDR3nt: TGTGCCAGCAGTGACTCGGCAGGGGATGGCTACACCTTC
j_gene: TRBJ1-3; abundance: -; d_gene: TRBD1; v_gene: TRBV3-1/TRBV3-2; CDR3aa: CASSQTGTGNTIYF; CDR3nt: TGTGCCAGCAGCCAGACAGGGACTGGAAACACCATATATTTT
j_gene: TRBJ2-3; abundance: -; d_gene: -; v_gene: TRBV3-1/TRBV3-2; CDR3aa: CATAVSGAPDTQYF; CDR3nt: TGTGCCACCGCGGTAAGTGGGGCCCCAGATACGCAGTATTTT
j_gene: TRBJ2-3; abundance: -; d_gene: TRBD2; v_gene: TRBV7-2; CDR3aa: CASSLAGTSGGPLTDTQYF; CDR3nt: TGTGCCAGCAGCTTAGCCGGGACTAGCGGGGGGCCTCTCACAGATACGCAGTATTTT
j_gene: TRBJ1-4; abundance: -; d_gene: -; v_gene: TRBV11-2; CDR3aa: CASSWTEATNEKLFF; CDR3nt: TGTGCCAGCAGCTGGACGGAGGCAACTAATGAAAAACTGTTTTTT
j_gene: TRBJ2-2; abundance: once; d_gene: TRBD2; v_gene: TRBV11-2; CDR3aa: CASSADGLAGFGELFF; CDR3nt: TGTGCCAGCAGCGCAGACGGACTAGCGGGGTTCGGGGAGCTGTTTTTT
j_gene: TRBJ1-4; abundance: -; d_gene: -; v_gene: TRBV5-1; CDR3aa: CASSLAGVEEKLFF; CDR3nt: TGCGCCAGCAGCTTGGCAGGGGTTGAGGAAAAACTGTTTTTT
j_gene: TRBJ2-2; abundance: once; d_gene: TRBD1; v_gene: TRBV5-4; CDR3aa: CASSPGTGWSTGELFF; CDR3nt: TGTGCCAGCAGCCCCGGGACAGGGTGGTCCACCGGGGAGCTGTTTTTT
j_gene: TRBJ1-6; abundance: -; d_gene: TRBD1; v_gene: TRBV7-2; CDR3aa: CASSDVDRDAYNSPLHF; CDR3nt: TGTGCCAGCAGCGACGTCGACAGGGACGCCTATAATTCACCCCTCCACTTT
j_gene: TRBJ2-3; abundance: -; d_gene: -; v_gene: TRBV7-9; CDR3aa: CASSLDGGWDTQYF; CDR3nt: TGTGCCAGCAGCTTAGATGGGGGGTGGGATACGCAGTATTTT
j_gene: TRBJ2-5; abundance: -; d_gene: TRBD2; v_gene: TRBV5-1; CDR3aa: CASSLVPLAGEAETQYF; CDR3nt: TGCGCCAGCAGCTTGGTCCCCCTAGCGGGGGAGGCAGAGACCCAGTACTTC
j_gene: TRBJ1-4; abundance: -; d_gene: TRBD1; v_gene: TRBV25-1; CDR3aa: CASTQTSTGMREKLFF; CDR3nt: TGTGCCAGCACTCAGACATCGACAGGGATGCGAGAAAAACTGTTTTTT
j_gene: TRBJ2-2; abundance: -; d_gene: -; v_gene: TRBV3-1/TRBV3-2; CDR3aa: CASSFRAGGELFF; CDR3nt: TGTGCCAGCAGCTTCAGGGCCGGCGGGGAGCTGTTTTTT
j_gene: TRBJ1-3; abundance: -; d_gene: -; v_gene: TRBV19; CDR3aa: CATKETQGFSGNTIYF; CDR3nt: TGTGCCACTAAAGAAACCCAGGGGTTCTCTGGAAACACCATATATTTT
j_gene: TRBJ1-1; abundance: -; d_gene: -; v_gene: TRBV28; CDR3aa: CASSFQGLMMMNTEAFF; CDR3nt: TGTGCCAGCAGTTTCCAGGGGCTCATGATGATGAACACTGAAGCTTTCTTT
j_gene: TRBJ2-2; abundance: once; d_gene: -; v_gene: TRBV15; CDR3aa: CATSRGTANTGELFF; CDR3nt: TGTGCCACCAGCAGAGGGACAGCGAACACCGGGGAGCTGTTTTTT
j_gene: TRBJ2-7; abundance: -; d_gene: -; v_gene: TRBV5-1; CDR3aa: CASSSLEDSTYEQYF; CDR3nt: TGCGCCAGCAGCTCGTTGGAGGACAGTACCTACGAGCAGTACTTC
j_gene: TRBJ1-5; abundance: -; d_gene: TRBD1; v_gene: TRBV28; CDR3aa: CAIDRTGGGNQPQHF; CDR3nt: TGTGCCATCGACAGGACAGGGGGCGGTAATCAGCCCCAGCATTTT
j_gene: TRBJ2-1; abundance: -; d_gene: -; v_gene: TRBV5-1; CDR3aa: CASSLAQDSYNEQFF; CDR3nt: TGCGCCAGCAGCTTGGCCCAGGACAGCTACAATGAGCAGTTCTTC
j_gene: TRBJ1-5; abundance: few; d_gene: -; v_gene: TRBV7-2; CDR3aa: CASSRTVLSNQPQHF; CDR3nt: TGTGCCAGCAGCCGGACAGTACTTAGCAATCAGCCCCAGCATTTT
j_gene: TRBJ2-1; abundance: -; d_gene: -; v_gene: TRBV5-1; CDR3aa: CASSFTGRSDNEQFF; CDR3nt: TGCGCCAGCAGCTTTACAGGGCGGTCTGACAATGAGCAGTTCTTC
j_gene: TRBJ2-1; abundance: -; d_gene: TRBD1; v_gene: TRBV11-3; CDR3aa: CASSLVSGGAYNEQFF; CDR3nt: TGTGCCAGCAGCTTAGTATCAGGGGGCGCCTACAATGAGCAGTTCTTC
j_gene: TRBJ2-1; abundance: -; d_gene: -; v_gene: TRBV19; CDR3aa: CASSIGRFSYNEQFF; CDR3nt: TGTGCCAGTAGTATAGGGAGATTCTCCTACAATGAGCAGTTCTTC
j_gene: TRBJ1-2; abundance: -; d_gene: -; v_gene: TRBV10-2; CDR3aa: CASSVPGLASGYTF; CDR3nt: TGCGCCAGCAGTGTTCCGGGACTCGCTTCAGGCTACACCTTC
j_gene: TRBJ2-3; abundance: -; d_gene: -; v_gene: TRBV7-6; CDR3aa: CASSGRGGGTDTQYF; CDR3nt: TGTGCCAGCAGCGGCAGGGGAGGGGGCACAGATACGCAGTATTTT
j_gene: TRBJ2-5; abundance: -; d_gene: -; v_gene: TRBV6-5; CDR3aa: CASSYTGPETQYF; CDR3nt: TGTGCCAGCAGTTACACAGGGCCCGAGACCCAGTACTTC
j_gene: TRBJ1-4; abundance: few; d_gene: -; v_gene: TRBV28; CDR3aa: CASSPNGAGAQGEKLFF; CDR3nt: TGTGCCAGCAGCCCCAACGGAGCGGGGGCGCAGGGTGAAAAACTGTTTTTT
j_gene: TRBJ2-3; abundance: -; d_gene: -; v_gene: TRBV3-1/TRBV3-2; CDR3aa: CASSQDQGPTDTQYF; CDR3nt: TGTGCCAGCAGCCAAGACCAGGGCCCCACAGATACGCAGTATTTT